A selection of T cell receptor beta chains follows, all from one sample in a study of blood T cell repertoires in COVID-19. The protocol was immunoSEQ multiplex PCR, while the TCRdb copy is restricted to in-frame clones and leaves out a portion. This sample has some 15,000 clones; about 80% occur once, and the top ten carry roughly 31%. Sequenced input: peripheral blood. These receptors were obtained from a man between 70 and 80 years old with active or convalescent COVID-19. Both conserved end residues are part of each CDR3. Fields, in order: D gene, J gene, clone size, V gene, CDR3 protein, CDR3 DNA. A D gene is named only where the DNA matches it firmly. Size tells how often a clone was seen (once, few, many) or the class of an expanded clone, and some rows leave it out.

- TRBJ2-1 - TRBV5-1 CASSLQVQGGSSNEQFF TGCGCCAGCAGCTTGCAGGTACAGGGTGGAAGTAGCAATGAGCAGTTCTTC
TRBD2 TRBJ2-1 - TRBV10-1 CASSDQRGGVNEQFF TGCGCCAGCAGTGACCAGCGGGGGGGAGTCAATGAGCAGTTCTTC
- TRBJ1-1 once TRBV6-2/TRBV6-3 CASSYVGANTEAFF TGTGCCAGCAGTTATGTGGGAGCGAACACTGAAGCTTTCTTT
- TRBJ2-1 - TRBV2 CASSEAAGEQFF TGTGCCAGCAGTGAAGCGGCGGGAGAGCAGTTCTTC
- TRBJ2-3 - TRBV3-1/TRBV3-2 CASSQGRATDTQYF TGTGCCAGCAGCCAGGGCAGGGCCACAGATACGCAGTATTTT
- TRBJ2-2 few TRBV12-3/TRBV12-4 CASSFYPGGELFF TGTGCCAGCAGTTTCTATCCGGGCGGGGAGCTGTTTTTT
TRBD2 TRBJ2-2 - TRBV2 CASNPSGRAAGELFF TGTGCCAGTAACCCCAGCGGGAGGGCCGCGGGGGAGCTGTTTTTT
- TRBJ2-5 - TRBV28 CASSLAAGETQYF TGTGCCAGCAGTTTAGCAGCGGGAGAGACCCAGTACTTC
TRBD1 TRBJ2-5 - TRBV5-6 CASSRTVGQGIETQYF TGTGCCAGCAGCCGAACTGTAGGACAGGGGATAGAGACCCAGTACTTC
- TRBJ2-2 - TRBV7-8 CASSLGRWTGELFF TGTGCCAGCAGCTTGGGGCGTTGGACCGGGGAGCTGTTTTTT
- TRBJ1-2 - TRBV7-9 CASSPSGEHYGYTF TGTGCCAGCAGCCCCTCCGGGGAACACTATGGCTACACCTTC
TRBD1 TRBJ2-5 few TRBV10-2 CASRTGGWETQYF TGCGCCAGCAGAACAGGGGGATGGGAGACCCAGTACTTC
TRBD2 TRBJ2-2 - TRBV6-5 CAVKRGWAGELFF TGTGCCGTAAAGCGGGGGTGGGCCGGGGAGCTGTTTTTT
- TRBJ1-1 - TRBV5-1 CASSSHTGSTEAFF TGCGCCAGCAGCTCACATACAGGGTCGACTGAAGCTTTCTTT
TRBD2 TRBJ2-3 - TRBV20-1 CSASSSGGTDTQYF TGCAGTGCTAGTTCTAGCGGGGGTACAGATACGCAGTATTTT
TRBD1 TRBJ2-1 - TRBV28 CASSFQDRNEQFF TGTGCCAGCAGTTTTCAGGACAGGAATGAGCAGTTCTTC
- TRBJ1-2 many TRBV7-9 CASSLGDTYGYTF TGTGCCAGCAGCTTAGGCGACACCTATGGCTACACCTTC